This T cell receptor beta chain was sequenced during a study of blood T cell repertoires in COVID-19. Study information: Whether acute or convalescent, the COVID-19 samples came from the United States, Italy and Spain.

Authors' analysis steps: Reference gene primer amplification in the assay estimated nucleated cell counts. Generated by immunoSEQ multiplex PCR, the TCRdb table keeps only in-frame clones and is missing some. V and J calls and clone size are given by that table; D and trimming were obtained from the DNA. The profile covers about 140,000 clones, with 76% appearing a single time and roughly 4.7% taken by the ten largest. V gave up 5 bases and J gave up 8 bases; unmatched junction bases: 7. CDR1 SGHAT and CDR2 FQNNGV come from the germline V gene. The length of the CDR3 is 14 residues. Sample: peripheral blood. The chain is built from TRBV11-2 and TRBJ1-4; 8 bases agree with TRBD1. The clonotype originates from a woman older than 75 with active or convalescent COVID-19. CDR3 in DNA: TGTGCCAGCAGCCAAACAGGGGGTGTCGAAAAACTGTTTTTT. Protein sequence: CASSQTGGVEKLFF.